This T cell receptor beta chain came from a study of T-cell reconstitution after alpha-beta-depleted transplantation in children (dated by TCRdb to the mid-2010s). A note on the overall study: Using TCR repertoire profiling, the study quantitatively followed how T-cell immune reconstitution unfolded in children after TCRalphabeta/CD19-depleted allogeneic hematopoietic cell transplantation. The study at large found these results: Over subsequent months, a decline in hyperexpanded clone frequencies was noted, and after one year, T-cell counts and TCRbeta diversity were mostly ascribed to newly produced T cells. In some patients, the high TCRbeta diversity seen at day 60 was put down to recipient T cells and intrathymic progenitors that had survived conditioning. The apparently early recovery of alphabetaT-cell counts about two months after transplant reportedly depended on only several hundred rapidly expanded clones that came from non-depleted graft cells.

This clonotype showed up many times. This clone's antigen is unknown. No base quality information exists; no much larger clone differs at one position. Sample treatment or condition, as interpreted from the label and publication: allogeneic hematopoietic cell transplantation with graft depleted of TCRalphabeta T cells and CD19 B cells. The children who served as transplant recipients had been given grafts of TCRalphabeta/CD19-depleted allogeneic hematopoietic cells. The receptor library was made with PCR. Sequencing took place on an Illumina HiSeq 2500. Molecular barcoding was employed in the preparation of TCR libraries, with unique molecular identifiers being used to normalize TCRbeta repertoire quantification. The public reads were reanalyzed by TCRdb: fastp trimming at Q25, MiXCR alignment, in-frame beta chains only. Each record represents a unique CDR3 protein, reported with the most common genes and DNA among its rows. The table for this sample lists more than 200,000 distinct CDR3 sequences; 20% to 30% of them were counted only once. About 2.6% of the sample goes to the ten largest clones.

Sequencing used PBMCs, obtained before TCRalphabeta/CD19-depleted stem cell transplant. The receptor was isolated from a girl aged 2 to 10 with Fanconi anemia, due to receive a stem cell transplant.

The CDR3 reads CASSPGQGYYNEQFF. The nucleotide sequence is TGTGCCAGCAGTCCGGGACAGGGGTACTACAATGAGCAGTTCTTC. The rearranged chain carries TRBV12-3 or TRBV12-4 and TRBJ2-1; 10 central bases correspond to TRBD1. V is cut back by 5 bases and J by 3 bases, with 4 bases in the junction unmatched. The CDR3 runs 15 residues from the cysteine to the phenylalanine. Only CDR3 DNA is held: 45 bases, read in frame from base 1.